This T cell receptor beta chain was obtained from a study of shared clonotypes between healthy human individuals. Study-wide context: The donor group consisted of two women and a few men, aged 18 to 49.

Findings and limits, study-wide: Among donors, the sharing of clonotypes was expected to be influenced by sequencing depth. A generally larger estimated richness was seen in naive subsets than in memory subsets. In contrast to clonotypes shared by all four donors, non-shared clonotypes had lower generation probabilities.

CDR1 is SGHNT, CDR2 YENEEA, per germline. The CDR3 extends over 14 amino acids. V lost 1 base, J lost 2 bases, and 8 bases lay in between. With respect to this clone: Its specificity is unknown.

The assay was immunoSEQ multiplex PCR, and TCRdb's table has in-frame clones only and misses some. The sample comprises roughly 1,500,000 clones, 95% to 99% of which are singletons, and about 0.4% rests with the top ten. The chain carries TRBV11-3 and TRBJ2-5; D is tentatively TRBD1 or TRBD2 (5 bases each). The clonotype originates from a man younger than 40 in good health. The sample comprised naive CD4+ T cells sorted from blood. Subset denoted: CD45RA+ positively selected. The CDR3 DNA follows: TGTGCCAGCAGCTTAGGTGGGACGCAAGAGACCCAGTACTTC. Protein product: CASSLGGTQETQYF.